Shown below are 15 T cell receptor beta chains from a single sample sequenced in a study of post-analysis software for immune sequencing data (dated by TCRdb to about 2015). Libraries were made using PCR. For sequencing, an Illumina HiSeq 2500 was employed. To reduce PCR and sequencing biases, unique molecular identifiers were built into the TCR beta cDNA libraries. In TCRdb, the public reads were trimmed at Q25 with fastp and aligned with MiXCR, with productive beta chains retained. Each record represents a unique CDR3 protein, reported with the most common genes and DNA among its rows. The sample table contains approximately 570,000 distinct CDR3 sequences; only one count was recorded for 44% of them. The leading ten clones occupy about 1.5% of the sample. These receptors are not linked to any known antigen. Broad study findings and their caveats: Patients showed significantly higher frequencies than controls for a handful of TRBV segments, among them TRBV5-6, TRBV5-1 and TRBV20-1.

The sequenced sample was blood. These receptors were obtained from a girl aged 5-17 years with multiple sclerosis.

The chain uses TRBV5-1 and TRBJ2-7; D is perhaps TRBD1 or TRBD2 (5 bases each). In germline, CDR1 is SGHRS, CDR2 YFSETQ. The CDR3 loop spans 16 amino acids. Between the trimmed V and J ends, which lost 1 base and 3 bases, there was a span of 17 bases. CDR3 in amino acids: CASSLNRGQGLYEQYF. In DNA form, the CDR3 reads TGCGCCAGCAGCTTGAATCGAGGGCAGGGCCTCTACGAGCAGTACTTC.

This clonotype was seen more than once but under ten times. In nucleotides, the CDR3 is TGTGCCAGCACCACAGGGGGGGCATTTTACACCTTC. Its translation is CASTTGGAFYTF. The chain has TRBV7-9 and TRBJ1-2; 8 bases line up with TRBD1. Germline V gene data show CDR1 as SEHNR and CDR2 as FQNEAQ (reference sequence). This CDR3 spans 12 amino acids. The V gene end was trimmed by 7 bases and the J gene end by 11 bases; junction bases not matched to a gene: 9.

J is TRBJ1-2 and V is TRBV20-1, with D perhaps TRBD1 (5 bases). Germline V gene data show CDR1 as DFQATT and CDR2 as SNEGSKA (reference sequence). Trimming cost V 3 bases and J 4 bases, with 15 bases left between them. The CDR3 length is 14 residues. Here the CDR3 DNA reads TGCAGTGCTAGGACAGTGCGGGGACTCTATGGCTACACCTTC. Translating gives CSARTVRGLYGYTF.

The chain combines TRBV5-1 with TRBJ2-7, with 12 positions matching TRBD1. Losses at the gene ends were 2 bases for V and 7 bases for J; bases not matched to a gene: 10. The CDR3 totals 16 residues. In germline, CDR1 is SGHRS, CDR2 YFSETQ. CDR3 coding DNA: TGCGCCAGCAGCTTCTTGCCGGGACAGGGGGCGCGTGAGCAGTACTTC. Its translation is CASSFLPGQGAREQYF.

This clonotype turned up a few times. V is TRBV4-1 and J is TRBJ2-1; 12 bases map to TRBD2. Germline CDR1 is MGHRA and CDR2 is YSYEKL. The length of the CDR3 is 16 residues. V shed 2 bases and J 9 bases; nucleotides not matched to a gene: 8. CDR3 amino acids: CASSQYLAGGQGEQFF. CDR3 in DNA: TGCGCCAGCAGCCAATACCTAGCGGGAGGGCAGGGTGAGCAGTTCTTC.

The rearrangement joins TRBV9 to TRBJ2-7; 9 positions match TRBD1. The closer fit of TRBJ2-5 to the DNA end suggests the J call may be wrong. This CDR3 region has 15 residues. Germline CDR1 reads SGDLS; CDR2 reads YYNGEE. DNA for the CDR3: TGTGCCAGCAGCACCCACAGGGGGCTTAAGGAGACCCAGTACTTC. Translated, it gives CASSTHRGLKETQYF.

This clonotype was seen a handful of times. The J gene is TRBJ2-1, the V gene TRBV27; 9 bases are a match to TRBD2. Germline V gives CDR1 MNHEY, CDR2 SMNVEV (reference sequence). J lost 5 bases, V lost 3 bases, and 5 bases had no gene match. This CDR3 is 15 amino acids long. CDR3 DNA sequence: TGTGCCAGCAGTTTGATGCGGGGGGGGAACAATGAGCAGTTCTTC. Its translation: CASSLMRGGNNEQFF.

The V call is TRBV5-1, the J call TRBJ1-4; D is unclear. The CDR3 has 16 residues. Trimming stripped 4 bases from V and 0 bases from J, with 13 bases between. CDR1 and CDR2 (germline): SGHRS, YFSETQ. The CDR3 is CASSIRAVATNEKLFF. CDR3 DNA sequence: TGCGCCAGCAGCATCCGGGCAGTTGCAACTAATGAAAAACTGTTTTTT.

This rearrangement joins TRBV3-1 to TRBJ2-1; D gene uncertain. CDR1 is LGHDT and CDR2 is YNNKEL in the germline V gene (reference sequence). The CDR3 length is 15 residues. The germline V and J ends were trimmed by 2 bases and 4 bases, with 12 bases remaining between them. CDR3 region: CASSQLSLMYNEQFF. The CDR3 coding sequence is TGTGCCAGCAGCCAATTATCCTTAATGTACAATGAGCAGTTCTTC.

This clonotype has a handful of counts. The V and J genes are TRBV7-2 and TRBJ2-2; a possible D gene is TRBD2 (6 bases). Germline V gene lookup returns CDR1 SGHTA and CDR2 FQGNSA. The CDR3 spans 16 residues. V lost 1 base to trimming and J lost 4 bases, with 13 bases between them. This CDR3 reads CASSLVWRGRTGELFF. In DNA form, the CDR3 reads TGTGCCAGCAGCTTAGTGTGGCGGGGCCGCACCGGGGAGCTGTTTTTT.

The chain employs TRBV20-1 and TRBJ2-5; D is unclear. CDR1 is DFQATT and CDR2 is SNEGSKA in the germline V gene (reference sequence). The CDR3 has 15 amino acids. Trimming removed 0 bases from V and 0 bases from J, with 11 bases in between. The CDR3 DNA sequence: TGCAGTGCTAGAGAGAGTGGTTCGGACCAAGAGACCCAGTACTTC. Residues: CSARESGSDQETQYF.

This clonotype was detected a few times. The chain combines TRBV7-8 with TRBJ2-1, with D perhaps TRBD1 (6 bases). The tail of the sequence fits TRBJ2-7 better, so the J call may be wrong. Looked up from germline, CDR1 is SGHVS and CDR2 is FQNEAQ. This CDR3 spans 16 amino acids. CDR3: CASSFATGRDYNEQYF. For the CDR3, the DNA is TGTGCCAGCAGCTTCGCGACAGGTCGAGACTACAATGAGCAGTACTTC.

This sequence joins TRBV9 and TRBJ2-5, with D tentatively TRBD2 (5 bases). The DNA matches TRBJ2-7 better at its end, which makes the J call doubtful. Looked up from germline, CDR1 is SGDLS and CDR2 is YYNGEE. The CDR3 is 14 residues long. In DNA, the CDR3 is TGTGCCAGCAGCCCTAAGGGAGATCGGAACGAGCAGTACTTC. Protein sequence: CASSPKGDRNEQYF.

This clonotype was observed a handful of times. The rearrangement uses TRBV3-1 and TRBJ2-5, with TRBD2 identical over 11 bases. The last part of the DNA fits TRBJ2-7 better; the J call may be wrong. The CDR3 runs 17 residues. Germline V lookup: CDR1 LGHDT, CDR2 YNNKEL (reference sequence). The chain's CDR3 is CASSLPLTSGSVYEQYF. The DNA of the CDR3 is TGTGCCAGCAGCCTCCCTCTAACTAGCGGGAGTGTTTACGAGCAGTACTTC.

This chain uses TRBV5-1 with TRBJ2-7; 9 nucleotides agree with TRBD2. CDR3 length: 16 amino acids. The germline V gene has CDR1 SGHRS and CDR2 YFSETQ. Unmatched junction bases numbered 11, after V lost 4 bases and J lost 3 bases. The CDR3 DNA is TGCGCCAGCAGCCCCTGGATAGCGGGAGTCTACTACGAGCAGTACTTC. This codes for CASSPWIAGVYYEQYF.